The source of this T cell receptor (beta chain) is a study of CXCR3-negative and CXCR3-positive naive CD8 T cells. With 300,000 cells each, the CD8+ T cell subsets were individually sorted in triplicate. Cells classed as naive CD8+ T cells were CD45RO-CCR7+CD27+CD95-. The CDR3 sequence is 16 residues long. Germline loops: CDR1 MNHEY, CDR2 SVGEGT. Study results and limitations: Memory cells differed in TRBV-TRBJ usage, but naive CXCR3-negative and CXCR3-positive cells had similar usage. Much lower diversity was found in memory CD8+ cells, while both naive subsets had comparably high diversity. Naive cells with CXCR3 showed TRB CDR3s that were more hydrophobic than those in CXCR3-negative naive cells.

Comments on this clonotype: Antigen specificity is unknown.

The TRB cDNA libraries were prepared by 5' RACE with UMI labels. TCRdb reprocessed the 5' RACE reads and stores each CDR3 protein as one record, lacking DNA. Here the sample table reports about 50,000 distinct CDR3 sequences. The sequenced sample was naive CXCR3+ CD8+ T cells from blood. The sample's subset: CD45RO-CCR7+CD27+CD95- naive CD8+ T cells expressing CXCR3 (TNR3+). The chain links TRBV6-2 or TRBV6-3 to TRBJ2-7. The sequence was collected from a human donor in good health. Some clones in this sample may be carry-over from other donors' samples. The CDR3 sequence is CASSYSRLAGSYEQYF.